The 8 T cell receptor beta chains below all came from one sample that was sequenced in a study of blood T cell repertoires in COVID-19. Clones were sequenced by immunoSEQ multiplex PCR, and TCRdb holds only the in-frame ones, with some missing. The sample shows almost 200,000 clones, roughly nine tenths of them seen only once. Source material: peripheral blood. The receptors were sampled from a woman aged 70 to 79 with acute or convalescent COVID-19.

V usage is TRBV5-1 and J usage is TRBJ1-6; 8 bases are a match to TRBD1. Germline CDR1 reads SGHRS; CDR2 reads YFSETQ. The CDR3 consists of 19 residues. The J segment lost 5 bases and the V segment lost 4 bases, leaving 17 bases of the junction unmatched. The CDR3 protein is CASSSNRGSSLWNNSPLHF. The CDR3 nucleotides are TGCGCCAGCAGCAGCAACAGGGGGAGCTCCCTTTGGAATAATTCACCCCTCCACTTT.

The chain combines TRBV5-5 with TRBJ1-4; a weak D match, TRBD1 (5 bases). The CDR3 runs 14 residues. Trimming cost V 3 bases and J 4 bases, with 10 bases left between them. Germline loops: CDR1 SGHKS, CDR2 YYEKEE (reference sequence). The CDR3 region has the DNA TGTGCCAGCAGCTCCAGGGCGCATAATGAAAAACTGTTTTTT. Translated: CASSSRAHNEKLFF.

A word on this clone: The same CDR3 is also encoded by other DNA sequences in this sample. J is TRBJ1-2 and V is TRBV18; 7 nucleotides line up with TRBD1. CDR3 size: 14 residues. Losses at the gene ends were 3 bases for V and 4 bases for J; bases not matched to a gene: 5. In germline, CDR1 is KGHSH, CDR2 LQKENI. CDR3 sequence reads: CASSPRTGPYGYTF. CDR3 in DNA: TGTGCCAGCTCACCCAGGACAGGTCCCTATGGCTACACCTTC.

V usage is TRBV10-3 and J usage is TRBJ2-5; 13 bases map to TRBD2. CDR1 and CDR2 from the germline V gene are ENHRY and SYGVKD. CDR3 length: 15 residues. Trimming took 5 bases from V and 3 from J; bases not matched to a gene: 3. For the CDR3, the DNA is TGTGCCATCAGTCCTGGACTAGCGGGGGAAGAGACCCAGTACTTC. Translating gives CAISPGLAGEETQYF.

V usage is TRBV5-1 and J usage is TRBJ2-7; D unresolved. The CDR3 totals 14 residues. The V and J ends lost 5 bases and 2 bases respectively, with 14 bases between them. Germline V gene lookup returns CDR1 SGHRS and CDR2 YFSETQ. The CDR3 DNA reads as TGCGCCAGCAGTCCGGGTAATAGGCCCTACGAGCAGTACTTC. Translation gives CASSPGNRPYEQYF.

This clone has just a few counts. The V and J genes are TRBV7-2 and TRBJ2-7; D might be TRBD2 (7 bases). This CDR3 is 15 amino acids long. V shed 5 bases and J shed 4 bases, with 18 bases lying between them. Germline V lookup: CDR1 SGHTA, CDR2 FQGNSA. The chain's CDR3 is CASSPSGGRRYEQYF. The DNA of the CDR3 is TGTGCCAGCAGCCCGTCCGGGGGGCGCAGATACGAGCAGTACTTC.

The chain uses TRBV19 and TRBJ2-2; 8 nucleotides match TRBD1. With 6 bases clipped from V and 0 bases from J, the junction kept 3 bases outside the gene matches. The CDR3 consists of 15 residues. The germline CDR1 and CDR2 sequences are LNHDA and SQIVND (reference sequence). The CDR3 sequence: CASRGTGANTGELFF. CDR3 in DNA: TGTGCCAGTAGGGGGACAGGCGCGAACACCGGGGAGCTGTTTTTT.

The CDR3 DNA is TGTGCCAGTAGTAGGCTCCGGGAGAGCCAAGAGACCCAGTACTTC. Its translation is CASSRLRESQETQYF. This chain connects TRBV19 to TRBJ2-5; a possible D gene is TRBD2 (6 bases). The CDR3 totals 15 residues. The ends were cut back, 4 bases at V and 1 base at J, with 13 bases in the middle. Germline V gene lookup returns CDR1 LNHDA and CDR2 SQIVND (reference sequence).